Each of the 19 T cell receptor beta chains below was sequenced from the same sample in a study of T cell repertoires in cytomegalovirus infection. TCRdb re-analysed the reads in MiXCR, keeping a single row per CDR3 protein. Among under 850,000 distinct CDR3 sequences listed, 35% to 45% were seen once. Sequencing was done on a sample of PBMCs. The origin of the receptors is a human donor in good health (CMV status not recorded). Some clones in this sample may be carry-over from other donors' samples.

This clonotype was counted ten times or more. This chain links TRBV7-6 with TRBJ2-1; D ambiguous. Germline values: CDR1 SGHVS, CDR2 FNYEAQ. Trimming pared 5 bases from V and 0 bases from J, leaving 11 bases between. The CDR3 runs to 15 residues. The CDR3 loop is CASSRTTASYNEQFF. In DNA form, the CDR3 reads TGTGCCAGCAGCCGAACTACTGCCTCCTACAATGAGCAGTTCTTC.

The chain uses TRBV6-5 and TRBJ1-4; 8 nucleotides agree with TRBD1. Germline V lookup: CDR1 MNHEY, CDR2 SVGAGI. V dropped 6 bases and J dropped 6; count of bases not matched to a gene: 15. The CDR3 sequence is 17 residues long. CDR3 loop: CASRTTGVFRTDEKLFF. As DNA, the CDR3 is TGTGCCAGCAGGACGACAGGGGTGTTTAGGACAGATGAAAAACTGTTTTTT.

This clonotype was counted at least ten times. The chain recombines TRBV6-5 with TRBJ1-1, with D unclear. V was clipped by 0 bases and J by 1 base, with 9 bases between them. The CDR3 runs 15 residues. From germline, CDR1 is MNHEY and CDR2 SVGAGI. CDR3 sequence: CASSYSSRANTEAFF. As DNA, the CDR3 is TGTGCCAGCAGTTACTCGTCACGGGCGAACACTGAAGCTTTCTTT.

This clonotype was observed a few times. The rearrangement links TRBV12-3 or TRBV12-4 to TRBJ1-6, with 10 bases lining up with TRBD1. The CDR3 runs 15 residues. Unmatched junction bases numbered 8, after V lost 6 bases and J lost 9 bases. The CDR3 DNA reads TGTGCCAGCAGACAACCGGGACAGGGGTCTTCACCCCTCCACTTT. Residues: CASRQPGQGSSPLHF.

The gene calls are TRBV7-9 and TRBJ1-1, with D tentatively TRBD1 (5 bases). V shed 6 bases and J shed 3 bases, with 14 bases lying between them. Germline CDR1 is SEHNR and CDR2 is FQNEAQ (reference sequence). The CDR3 is made up of 14 amino acids. The CDR3 sequence: CASRQLGGDTEAFF. CDR3 coding DNA: TGTGCCAGCAGACAACTGGGGGGGGACACTGAAGCTTTCTTT.

This clonotype was counted ten times or more. This chain uses TRBV20-1 with TRBJ1-5; D might be TRBD1 (5 bases). Germline V CDR1 and CDR2: DFQATT, SNEGSKA (reference sequence). The CDR3 runs to 15 residues. The V and J ends lost 2 bases and 1 base respectively, with 12 bases between them. The CDR3 sequence is CSARHGEGSNQPQHF. The CDR3 nucleotides read TGCAGTGCTAGACATGGAGAGGGGAGCAATCAGCCCCAGCATTTT.

This clonotype was seen a few times. The V and J genes are TRBV20-1 and TRBJ2-2; D may be TRBD1 (5 bases). CDR1 and CDR2 from the germline V gene are DFQATT and SNEGSKA (reference sequence). The CDR3 has 14 residues. Between the trimmed V and J ends, which lost 6 bases and 1 base, there was a span of 12 bases. Here the CDR3 DNA reads TGCAGTGCGAACCGACAGAAGAACACCGGGGAGCTGTTTTTT. Encoded protein: CSANRQKNTGELFF.

This clonotype was detected ten times or more. The chain joins TRBV7-9 to TRBJ2-1; no clear D. CDR1 is SEHNR, CDR2 FQNEAQ, per germline (reference sequence). The CDR3 sequence is 12 residues long. The V end was cut by 7 bases, the J end by 8 bases, with 12 bases between. The CDR3 DNA reads TGTGCCAGCATCGCCCTCGCGGATGAGCAGTTCTTC. Translation: CASIALADEQFF.

This clonotype was counted a few times. This chain joins TRBV28 and TRBJ2-2; D gene uncertain. V was shortened by 3 bases and J by 8 bases, with 19 bases between the two germline ends. The CDR3 has 16 residues. Germline V gives CDR1 MDHEN, CDR2 SYDVKM. This chain's CDR3 is CASSFKSVAGIGELFF. The CDR3 region has the DNA TGTGCCAGCAGTTTTAAGTCGGTGGCAGGTATAGGGGAGCTGTTTTTT.

This clonotype was observed a few times. The chain is built from TRBV28 and TRBJ1-1, with D unclear. There are 16 residues in the CDR3. V was cut by 5 bases and J by 0 bases, with 16 bases left in between. Germline lookup yields CDR1 MDHEN and CDR2 SYDVKM. The DNA for the CDR3 is TGTGCCAGCAGTGAGGACCGCTTTAACATGAACACTGAAGCTTTCTTT. Translating gives CASSEDRFNMNTEAFF. Together with reference TRBV28 and TRBJ1-1, the CDR3 gives the full variable domain: DVKVTQSSRYLVKRTGEKVFLECVQDMDHENMFWYRQDPGLGLRLIYFSYDVKMKEKGDIPEGYSVSREKKERFSLILESASTNQTSMYLCASSEDRFNMNTEAFFGQGTRLTVV.

This clonotype has more than one count but fewer than ten. V usage is TRBV6-6 and J usage is TRBJ2-2; D not resolved. V dropped 5 bases and J dropped 3 bases, with 13 bases sitting between them. CDR3 length equals 15 residues. CDR1 and CDR2 (germline): MNHNY, SVGAGI (reference sequence). CDR3 bases: TGTGCCAGCAGTGACACATCTACTGACACCGGGGAGCTGTTTTTT. Translation: CASSDTSTDTGELFF.

J is TRBJ2-5 and V is TRBV28; TRBD1 matches at 8 bases. The CDR3 contains 15 residues. Unmatched junction bases numbered 12, after V lost 8 bases and J lost 4 bases. Germline V gene data show CDR1 as MDHEN and CDR2 as SYDVKM. CDR3 sequence reads: CASADGSGGRETQYF. The CDR3 region has the DNA TGTGCCAGCGCCGACGGGTCAGGGGGCCGAGAGACCCAGTACTTC.

The chain joins TRBV12-3 or TRBV12-4 to TRBJ2-3, with 8 bases lining up with TRBD2. This CDR3 region has 16 residues. Trimming removed 8 bases from V and 2 bases from J; junction bases left unmatched: 12. The DNA of the CDR3 is TGTGCCAGCGGATACTTCAAAGCGGGAGCCACAGATACGCAGTATTTT. It codes for CASGYFKAGATDTQYF.

The rearrangement links TRBV5-1 to TRBJ2-1; 8 bases match TRBD2. V was pared by 4 bases and J by 1 base, with 7 bases of the junction left unmatched. Germline V gene sequence: CDR1 SGHRS, CDR2 YFSETQ. The CDR3 contains 16 residues. CDR3 in DNA: TGCGCCAGCAGCCGTTCTAGCGGGTTGTCCTACAATGAGCAGTTCTTC. It is translated as CASSRSSGLSYNEQFF.

This clonotype appeared a few times. J is TRBJ2-7 and V is TRBV28, with D perhaps assigned TRBD1 or TRBD2 (5 bases each). Trimming left V 4 bases short and J 0 bases short, with 16 bases between. Per germline, CDR1 MDHEN and CDR2 SYDVKM. CDR3 length equals 16 residues. The CDR3 bases are TGTGCCAGCAGTTCCGCCCCCGGGGCCAGCTCCTACGAGCAGTACTTC. Translating it yields CASSSAPGASSYEQYF.

The chain's CDR3 is CASSPDTSGSYNEQFF. The DNA for the CDR3 is TGTGCCAGCAGTCCGGATACTAGCGGATCCTACAATGAGCAGTTCTTC. The genes are TRBV28 and TRBJ2-1, with 8 bases lining up with TRBD2. Looked up from germline, CDR1 is MDHEN and CDR2 is SYDVKM. Germline trimming cut 5 bases from V and 1 base from J; bases unmatched to any gene: 7. This CDR3 comprises 16 residues. Combining the CDR3 with reference TRBV28 and TRBJ2-1 gives the whole variable domain DVKVTQSSRYLVKRTGEKVFLECVQDMDHENMFWYRQDPGLGLRLIYFSYDVKMKEKGDIPEGYSVSREKKERFSLILESASTNQTSMYLCASSPDTSGSYNEQFFGPGTRLTVL.

In this sample, this clonotype turned up a few times. The chain joins TRBV6-1 to TRBJ1-4; 9 bases are shared with TRBD1. Trimming removed 6 bases from V and 3 bases from J; junction bases left unmatched: 2. Germline lookup yields CDR1 MNHNS and CDR2 SASEGT. CDR3 length: 14 residues. This CDR3 is CASSGTGPNEKLFF. The CDR3 DNA follows: TGTGCCAGCAGCGGGACAGGGCCTAATGAAAAACTGTTTTTT.

This clonotype was counted a few times. This rearrangement joins TRBV7-3 to TRBJ2-5; tentative D call: TRBD2 (5 bases). The germline V gene has CDR1 SGHTA and CDR2 FQGTGA. CDR3 size: 15 residues. Trimming removed 0 bases at V and 5 bases at J, with 13 bases between. The CDR3: CASSLTSSSHETQYF. DNA of the CDR3: TGTGCCAGCAGCTTAACCTCTAGCAGCCACGAGACCCAGTACTTC. Full variable domain (rest looked up from reference TRBV7-3 and TRBJ2-5): GAGVSQTPSNKVTEKGKYVELRCDPISGHTALYWYRQSLGQGPEFLIYFQGTGAADDSGLPNDRFFAVRPEGSVSTLKIQRTERGDSAVYLCASSLTSSSHETQYFGPGTRLLVL.

The chain employs TRBV5-4 and TRBJ2-6, with D maybe TRBD1 (6 bases). Germline loops: CDR1 SGHNT, CDR2 YYREEE (reference sequence). The CDR3 is 17 amino acids. V lost 4 bases to trimming and J lost 0 bases, with 14 bases between them. CDR3 region: CASSAGQKISGANVLTF. CDR3 coding DNA: TGTGCCAGCAGCGCCGGACAGAAAATCTCTGGGGCCAACGTCCTGACTTTC.